This TCR beta chain was documented in a study of blood T cell repertoires in COVID-19. Profiled with immunoSEQ multiplex PCR; TCRdb holds only in-frame clones, not every one. The sample consists of over 200,000 clones, approximately 84% of them appearing once. This clone was counted once. Sequenced sample: peripheral blood. The receptor was derived from a man in his forties or fifties with active or convalescent COVID-19.

This chain's CDR3 is CASSQDGRANTEAFF. CDR3 coding DNA: TGCGCCAGCAGCCAAGATGGTAGAGCGAACACTGAAGCTTTCTTT. This rearrangement joins TRBV4-1 to TRBJ1-1, with unresolved D. Germline-derived CDR1 and CDR2 are MGHRA and YSYEKL. V lost 0 bases and J 1 base, leaving 9 bases between the germline ends. The CDR3 has 15 amino acids.